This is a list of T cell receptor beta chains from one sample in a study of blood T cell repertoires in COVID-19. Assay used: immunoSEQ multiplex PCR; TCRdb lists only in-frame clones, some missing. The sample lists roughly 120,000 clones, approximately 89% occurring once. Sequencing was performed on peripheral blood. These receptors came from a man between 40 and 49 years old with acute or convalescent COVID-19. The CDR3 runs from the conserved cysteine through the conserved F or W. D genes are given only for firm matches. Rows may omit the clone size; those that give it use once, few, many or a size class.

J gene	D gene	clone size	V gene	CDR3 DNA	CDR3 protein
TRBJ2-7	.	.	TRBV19	TGTGCCAGTAGTATAGGAGACAGAGCTTACGAGCAGTACTTC	CASSIGDRAYEQYF
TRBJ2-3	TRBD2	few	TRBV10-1	TGCGCCAGCAGTCCCGGGACTAGCTTCACAAAGTCGGAAGATACGCAGTATTTT	CASSPGTSFTKSEDTQYF
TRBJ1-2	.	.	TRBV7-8	TGTGCCAGCAGCTTAGCGCTCACTGATCCTAACTATGGCTACACCTTC	CASSLALTDPNYGYTF
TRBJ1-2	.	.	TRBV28	TGTGCCAGCGCCGTACAGGTCGACGGCTACACCTTC	CASAVQVDGYTF
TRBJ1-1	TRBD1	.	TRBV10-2	TGCGCCAGCAGTGATGGGGTGGCAGGGGGTAAGGTCGCTGAAGCTTTCTTT	CASSDGVAGGKVAEAFF
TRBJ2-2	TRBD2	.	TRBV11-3	TGTGCCAGCAGCGTGGCTAGCGGTTTGGCCACCGGGGAGCTGTTTTTT	CASSVASGLATGELFF
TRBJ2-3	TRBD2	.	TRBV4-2	TGTGCCAGCAGCCAAGATCTCCCGGGACTAGTGCCAGATACGCAGTATTTT	CASSQDLPGLVPDTQYF
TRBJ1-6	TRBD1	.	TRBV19	TGTGCCAGTAGTGGCCGGGACAGCCAAAATTCACCCCTCCACTTT	CASSGRDSQNSPLHF
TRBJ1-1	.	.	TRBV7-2	TGTGCCAGCAGCTTAGCGGTAGTAAACACTGAAGCTTTCTTT	CASSLAVVNTEAFF
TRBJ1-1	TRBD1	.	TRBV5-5	TGTGCCAGCAGTTTCCGGGACAGGCCGAACACTGAAGCTTTCTTT	CASSFRDRPNTEAFF
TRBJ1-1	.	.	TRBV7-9	TGTGCCAGCAGCTTAGGTGGAGGGTCCACTGAAGCTTTCTTT	CASSLGGGSTEAFF
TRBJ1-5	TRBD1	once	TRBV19	TGTGCCAGTAGTATATCGGCAGGGGGCTTTCAGCCCCAGCATTTT	CASSISAGGFQPQHF
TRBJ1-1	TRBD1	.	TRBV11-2	TGTGCCAGCAGTCTTACCGCAGGGGGCCCTACTGAAGCTTTCTTT	CASSLTAGGPTEAFF
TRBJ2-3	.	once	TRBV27	TGTGCCAGCAGCCTGACAGCAGATACGCAGTATTTT	CASSLTADTQYF
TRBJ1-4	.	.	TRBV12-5	TGTGCTAGTGCGCTTGGGGCGAGAGAAAAACTGTTTTTT	CASALGAREKLFF
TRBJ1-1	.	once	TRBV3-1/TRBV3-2	TGTGCCAGCAGCCAAGGCCTATTTGCTGAAGCTTTCTTT	CASSQGLFAEAFF
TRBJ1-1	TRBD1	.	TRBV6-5	TGTGCCACCGGCAGGGGGGAGAACACTGAAGCTTTCTTT	CATGRGENTEAFF
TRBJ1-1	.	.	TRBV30	TGTGCCTGGAGCACGGGGAAGAACACTGAAGCTTTCTTT	CAWSTGKNTEAFF
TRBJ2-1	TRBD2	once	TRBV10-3	TGTGCCATCAGTGAGGGGACTAGCGGCGAGCAGTTCTTC	CAISEGTSGEQFF
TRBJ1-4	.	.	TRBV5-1	TGCGCCAGCAGCTTGGGAGGGAATAATGAAAAACTGTTTTTT	CASSLGGNNEKLFF
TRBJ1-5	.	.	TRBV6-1	TGTGCCAGCAGTGTTTTTGGACAGTCAGCAAGCAATCAGCCCCAGCATTTT	CASSVFGQSASNQPQHF
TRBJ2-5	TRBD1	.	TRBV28	TGTGCCAGCAGTGCAGGGGGCGAAGAGACCCAGTACTTC	CASSAGGEETQYF
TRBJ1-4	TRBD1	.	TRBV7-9	TGTGCCAGCAGCTCCCTCCGTCCCACAGGGGGGGACGAAAAACTGTTTTTT	CASSSLRPTGGDEKLFF
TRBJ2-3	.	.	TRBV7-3	TGTGCCAGCAGATTAGGAGCCCAGATGTATTTT	CASRLGAQMYF
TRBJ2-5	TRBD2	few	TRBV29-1	TGCAGCGTTGAAGTGGGGAGGGCGGAGACCCAGTACTTC	CSVEVGRAETQYF
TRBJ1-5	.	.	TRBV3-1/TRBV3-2	TGTGCCAGCAGCCAAGGGGCAGGGCCCACTTTTCAGCATTTT	CASSQGAGPTFQHF
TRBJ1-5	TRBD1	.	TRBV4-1	TGCGCCAGCAGCCCCGACAGGGATAATCAGCCCCAGCATTTT	CASSPDRDNQPQHF
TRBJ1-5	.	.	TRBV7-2	TGTGCCAGCAGCTTCGGGGGCAATCAGCCCCAGCATTTT	CASSFGGNQPQHF
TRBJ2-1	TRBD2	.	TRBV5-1	TGCGCCAGCAGCACGGGACTAGCGGGAGAAAACTCCTACAATGAGCAGTTCTTC	CASSTGLAGENSYNEQFF
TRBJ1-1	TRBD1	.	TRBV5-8	TGTGCCAGCTTCCGAACAGGGGGACCTAACACTGAAGCTTTCTTT	CASFRTGGPNTEAFF
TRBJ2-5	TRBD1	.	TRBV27	TGTGCCAGCAGTTTGGACAGGGCTGGTCAAGAGACCCAGTACTTC	CASSLDRAGQETQYF
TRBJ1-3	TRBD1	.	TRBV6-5	TGTGCCAACGAAGGAAAACAGGGGGGTGGAAACACCATATATTTT	CANEGKQGGGNTIYF
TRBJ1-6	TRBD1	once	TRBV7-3	TGTGCCAGCAGCTCCAATGTAGGGGGCAATTCACCCCTCCACTTT	CASSSNVGGNSPLHF
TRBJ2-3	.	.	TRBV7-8	TGTGCCAGCAGCATAAGGGAAGTCCAGGGGCTAAATACGCAGTATTTT	CASSIREVQGLNTQYF
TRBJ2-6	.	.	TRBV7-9	TGTGCCAGCAGCGCAGACAGGACTGGGGCCAACGTCCTGACTTTC	CASSADRTGANVLTF
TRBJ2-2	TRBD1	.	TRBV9	TGTGCCAGCAGCGAGCCGGGACAGGGAGACACCGGGGAGCTGTTTTTT	CASSEPGQGDTGELFF
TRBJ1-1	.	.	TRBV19	TGTGCCAGACAGGGCACTGAAGCTTTCTTT	CARQGTEAFF
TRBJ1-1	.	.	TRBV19	TGTGCCAGTAGATTTCAAGACAGCCCTGTGTCTGAAGCTTTCTTT	CASRFQDSPVSEAFF
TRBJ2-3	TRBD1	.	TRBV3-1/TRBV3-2	TGTGCCAGCAGCCGACAGGGCGGCACAGATACGCAGTATTTT	CASSRQGGTDTQYF
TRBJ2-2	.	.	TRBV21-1	TGTGCCAGCATCTCAAGGGGGCGCACCGGGGAGCTGTTTTTT	CASISRGRTGELFF
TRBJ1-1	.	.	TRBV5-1	TGCGCCAGCAGCTCGACCCGGGGGGGAGGCACTGAAGCTTTCTTT	CASSSTRGGGTEAFF
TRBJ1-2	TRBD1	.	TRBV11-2	TGTGCCAGCAGCTTAGGAACCGGGACAGGGGTCGGCTACACCTTC	CASSLGTGTGVGYTF
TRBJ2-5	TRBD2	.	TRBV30	TGTGCCTGGAACTACGGGGGGGGAGAGACCCAGTACTTC	CAWNYGGGETQYF
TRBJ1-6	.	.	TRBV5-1	TGCGCCAGCAGCTCGACGGGTCCCCTCCACTTT	CASSSTGPLHF
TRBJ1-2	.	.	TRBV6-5	TGTGCCAGCAGTTACCGCGACAGATATGGCTACACCTTC	CASSYRDRYGYTF
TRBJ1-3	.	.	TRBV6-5	TGTGCCAGCAGTCGGGGGGGGAGCTCTGGAAACACCATATATTTT	CASSRGGSSGNTIYF
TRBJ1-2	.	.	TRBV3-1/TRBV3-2	TGTGCCAGCAGCCAAGTTGGGGGCAGGAACTATGGCTACACCTTC	CASSQVGGRNYGYTF
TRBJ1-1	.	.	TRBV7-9	TGTGCCAGCAGCGAAGTACAGGGAACTGAAGCTTTCTTT	CASSEVQGTEAFF
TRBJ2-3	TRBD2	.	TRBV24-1	TGTGCCACCAGTGATTTAGGGCTAGCGGACACAGATACGCAGTATTTT	CATSDLGLADTDTQYF
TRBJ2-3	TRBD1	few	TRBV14	TGTGCCAGCAGCCAAGACTGGACAGGGCCGGGAGATACGCAGTATTTT	CASSQDWTGPGDTQYF
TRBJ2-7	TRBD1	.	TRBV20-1	TGCAGTGCTAGTCGACAGGGGGTTACCTCCTACGAGCAGTACTTC	CSASRQGVTSYEQYF
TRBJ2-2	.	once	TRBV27	TGTGCCAGCAGGCGGAACACCGGGGAGCTGTTTTTT	CASRRNTGELFF
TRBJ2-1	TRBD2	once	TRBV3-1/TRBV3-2	TGTGCCAGCAGCCATAGGACTAGCGGGAGGAGGGATGAGCAGTTCTTC	CASSHRTSGRRDEQFF
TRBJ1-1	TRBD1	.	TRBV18	TGTGCCAGCTCACCGCAAAAACAGGGGACGAACACTGAAGCTTTCTTT	CASSPQKQGTNTEAFF
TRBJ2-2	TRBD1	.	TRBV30	TGTGCCTGGGAACAGGGGATTTACACCGGGGAGCTGTTTTTT	CAWEQGIYTGELFF
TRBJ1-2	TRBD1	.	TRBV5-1	TGCGCCAGCAGCTTGGATGGACAGGGAAACTATGGCTACACCTTC	CASSLDGQGNYGYTF